The clone carrying this T cell receptor beta chain was seen at least ten times. The antigen is not known. A marrow graft followed busulfan-fludarabine conditioning, with cyclophosphamide on days +3 and +4. The data were obtained in a study of T cells after posttransplantation cyclophosphamide. From germline, CDR1 is SGDLS and CDR2 YYNGEE. With 3 bases removed from V and 3 bases from J, the gap between germline ends came to 9 bases. This CDR3 is built from 13 residues. TCRdb's copy holds only in-frame clones and misses some; the assay was immunoSEQ multiplex PCR. This set yields 20,000 to 25,000 clones and no singletons; the top ten hold around 1.7%. Study-wide results and limits: After PTCy, TRB diversity resembled that of CNI/methotrexate controls. Tissue-infiltrating T cells from skin or gut overlapped little with blood T cells.

This specimen consisted of PBMCs, obtained after allogeneic stem cell transplant with posttransplant cyclophosphamide. The chain recombines TRBV9 with TRBJ1-1; no definite D call. This receptor was identified in a young adult male patient who received an allogeneic stem cell transplant from a related donor, was CMV-positive, and had no GVHD. Part of the T cells may come from the graft donor. The CDR3 is CASSAPMDTEAFF. Here the CDR3 DNA reads TGTGCCAGCAGCGCACCTATGGACACTGAAGCTTTCTTT. The variable domain in full, completed from reference TRBV9 and TRBJ1-1, reads DSGVTQTPKHLITATGQRVTLRCSPRSGDLSVYWYQQSLDQGLQFLIQYYNGEERAKGNILERFSAQQFPDLHSELNLSSLELGDSALYFCASSAPMDTEAFFGQGTRLTVV.